The 17 T cell receptor beta chains listed next were all sequenced from one sample in a study of T cell responses to AZD1222 COVID-19 vaccine. Assay used: immunoSEQ multiplex PCR; TCRdb lists only in-frame clones, some missing. The data contain over 150,000 clones, 90% of them singletons. This material consisted of peripheral blood, taken on day 0 of AZD1222 vaccination. These receptors were taken from an adult in good health.

The V gene is TRBV19, the J gene TRBJ1-2; the D gene is possibly TRBD1 (6 bases). V shed 2 bases and J shed 3 bases, with 10 bases lying between them. The CDR3 has 14 amino acids. The germline V gene encodes CDR1 LNHDA and CDR2 SQIVND (reference sequence). The CDR3 nucleotides read TGTGCCAGTAGTATAATCAACAGGGACTATGGCTACACCTTC. Translated, it gives CASSIINRDYGYTF. The whole variable domain, remainder taken from reference TRBV19 and TRBJ1-2, is DGGITQSPKYLFRKEGQNVTLSCEQNLNHDAMYWYRQDPGQGLRLIYYSQIVNDFQKGDIAEGYSVSREKKESFPLTVTSAQKNPTAFYLCASSIINRDYGYTFGSGTRLTVV.

V usage is TRBV30 and J usage is TRBJ2-7; 10 bases map to TRBD2. The length of the CDR3 is 15 residues. V lost 0 bases to trimming and J lost 5 bases; unmatched junction nucleotides: 7. In germline, CDR1 is GTSNPN, CDR2 SVGIG (reference sequence). DNA for the CDR3: TGTGCCTGGAGTGTACCGGGACTAGCGCCCGACGAGCAGTACTTC. Translated: CAWSVPGLAPDEQYF.

V gene TRBV30 combines with J gene TRBJ1-5, with a tentative D call TRBD1 (6 bases). The CDR3 has 13 amino acids. Germline CDR1 reads GTSNPN; CDR2 reads SVGIG (reference sequence). V was shortened by 2 bases and J by 5 bases, with 10 bases between the two germline ends. The CDR3 DNA follows: TGTGCCTGGAGTCCCCGGACAGATCAGCCCCAGCATTTT. This sequence encodes CAWSPRTDQPQHF.

The chain has TRBV2 and TRBJ2-2; no clear D gene. V lost 4 bases and J 2 bases, leaving 11 bases between the germline ends. The CDR3 consists of 15 residues. Germline V gives CDR1 SNHLY, CDR2 FYNNEI. CDR3 region: CASSGAPHNTGELFF. CDR3 DNA: TGTGCCAGCAGTGGGGCCCCCCATAACACCGGGGAGCTGTTTTTT. Combining the CDR3 with reference TRBV2 and TRBJ2-2 gives the whole variable domain EPEVTQTPSHQVTQMGQEVILRCVPISNHLYFYWYRQILGQKVEFLVSFYNNEISEKSEIFDDQFSVERPDGSNFTLKIRSTKLEDSAMYFCASSGAPHNTGELFFGEGSRLTVL.

The chain joins TRBV6-5 to TRBJ2-3, with D unclear. CDR1 is MNHEY and CDR2 is SVGAGI in the germline V gene. The CDR3 length is 12 residues. V lost 6 bases and J 5 bases, leaving 9 bases between the germline ends. The CDR3 sequence: CASSGVGDTQYF. The CDR3 coding sequence is TGTGCCAGCAGCGGAGTGGGAGATACGCAGTATTTT.

The V gene is TRBV3-1 (or the pseudogene TRBV3-2), the J gene TRBJ1-6; D perhaps matches TRBD1 (5 bases). Deletions cut 0 bases from V and 8 bases from J, with 11 bases between. There are 15 residues in the CDR3. CDR1 and CDR2 from the germline V gene are LGHDT and YNNKEL (reference sequence). CDR3: CASSQDPGRDSPLHF. The CDR3 DNA sequence: TGTGCCAGCAGCCAAGATCCGGGGCGAGATTCACCCCTCCACTTT.

The rearrangement links TRBV5-4 to TRBJ2-5, with 13 bases aligning to TRBD2. The germline CDR1 and CDR2 sequences are SGHNT and YYREEE (reference sequence). Trimming at V came to 4 bases and at J to 2 bases, leaving 8 bases not matched to a gene. This CDR3 contains 17 residues. The CDR3 DNA sequence: TGTGCCAGCAGCCCGGGCGGGACTAGCGGGGTTCAAGAGACCCAGTACTTC. Protein product: CASSPGGTSGVQETQYF.

The chain couples TRBV7-2 to TRBJ2-5, with TRBD1 matching over 10 bases. This CDR3 has 16 amino acids. Germline V gives CDR1 SGHTA, CDR2 FQGNSA. J was trimmed by 5 bases and V by 3 bases; bases with no gene match: 9. The CDR3 nucleotides are TGTGCCAGCAGCTTCGGGGACAGGGGCCGGGGGGAGACCCAGTACTTC. This codes for CASSFGDRGRGETQYF.

CDR3 bases: TGTGCCAGCAGCTTCAGTGAAACTAATGAAAAACTGTTTTTT. Translating it yields CASSFSETNEKLFF. V usage is TRBV7-8 and J usage is TRBJ1-4; D remains ambiguous. This CDR3 is 14 amino acids long. The germline V gene has CDR1 SGHVS and CDR2 FQNEAQ. Trimming left V 3 bases short and J 1 base short, with 6 bases between. Full variable domain (missing parts from reference TRBV7-8 and TRBJ1-4): GAGVSQSPRYKVAKRGQDVALRCDPISGHVSLFWYQQALGQGPEFLTYFQNEAQLDKSGLPSDRFFAERPEGSVSTLKIQRTQQEDSAVYLCASSFSETNEKLFFGSGTQLSVL.

J is TRBJ1-6 and V is TRBV5-1; TRBD1 matches 8 bases. V shed 0 bases and J 4 bases; nucleotides not matched to a gene: 3. Germline-derived CDR1 and CDR2 are SGHRS and YFSETQ. The CDR3 consists of 16 residues. This CDR3 is CASSLVGQGYNSPLHF. In DNA, the CDR3 is TGCGCCAGCAGCTTGGTAGGACAGGGTTATAATTCACCCCTCCACTTT.

This clone was observed once. This sequence joins TRBV18 and TRBJ2-6, with 8 bases fitting TRBD2. V lost 2 bases and J lost 2; bases outside the gene matches: 5. The CDR3 length is 17 residues. CDR1 and CDR2 (germline): KGHSH, LQKENI. The CDR3 sequence: CASSPTIAGTGANVLTF. CDR3 DNA sequence: TGTGCCAGCTCACCAACAATAGCGGGAACTGGGGCCAACGTCCTGACTTTC.

The chain links TRBV27 to TRBJ1-2; TRBD1 agrees at 12 bases. The CDR3 spans 17 residues. V shed 6 bases, J shed 4 bases, and the junction held 12 bases outside the gene matches. From germline, CDR1 is MNHEY and CDR2 SMNVEV (reference sequence). The CDR3 here is CASRPGTGGRSFYGYTF. The DNA for the CDR3 is TGTGCCAGCAGGCCCGGGACAGGGGGCCGATCTTTCTATGGCTACACCTTC.

The chain employs TRBV10-2 and TRBJ2-1, with 8 bases that match TRBD2. With 7 bases clipped from V and 4 bases from J, the junction kept 9 bases outside the gene matches. The CDR3 runs 15 residues. Per germline, CDR1 WSHSY and CDR2 SAAADI. The CDR3 is CASIPSGRGYNEQFF. CDR3 DNA: TGCGCCAGCATCCCGAGCGGGAGAGGGTACAATGAGCAGTTCTTC.

This sequence joins TRBV4-1 and TRBJ1-2, with TRBD1 matching over 10 bases. V gave up 2 bases and J gave up 8 bases; unmatched junction bases: 5. Germline V lookup: CDR1 MGHRA, CDR2 YSYEKL. This CDR3 region has 14 residues. The CDR3 coding sequence is TGCGCCAGCAGCCAACCGACAGGGGGCAGGGGCTACACCTTC. This encodes CASSQPTGGRGYTF.

V usage is TRBV6-5 and J usage is TRBJ1-2; D not resolved. The CDR3 loop spans 12 amino acids. Germline V gives CDR1 MNHEY, CDR2 SVGAGI. Trimming removed 10 bases at V and 8 bases at J, with 17 bases between. The CDR3 DNA follows: TGTGCCACTGGACCCCCGGGAGGCGGCTACACCTTC. This translates into CATGPPGGGYTF.

The genes are TRBV6-4 and TRBJ2-1, with 11 bases fitting TRBD2. The V and J ends lost 4 bases and 8 bases, in that order; junction bases with no gene match: 13. The germline CDR1 and CDR2 sequences are MRHNA and SNTAGT. There are 17 residues in the CDR3. This CDR3 is CASSARLAGGPRDEQFF. The CDR3 bases are TGTGCCAGCAGTGCCCGCTTAGCGGGAGGGCCTAGAGATGAGCAGTTCTTC.

The chain recombines TRBV6-5 with TRBJ1-2, with D hard to call. This CDR3 region has 14 residues. V lost 0 bases, J lost 7 bases, and 12 bases lay in between. Per the germline V gene, CDR1 is MNHEY and CDR2 is SVGAGI. Written as DNA, the CDR3 is TGTGCCAGCAGTTACTCCCCAGGAGTAAGTGGCTACACCTTC. Translating it yields CASSYSPGVSGYTF.